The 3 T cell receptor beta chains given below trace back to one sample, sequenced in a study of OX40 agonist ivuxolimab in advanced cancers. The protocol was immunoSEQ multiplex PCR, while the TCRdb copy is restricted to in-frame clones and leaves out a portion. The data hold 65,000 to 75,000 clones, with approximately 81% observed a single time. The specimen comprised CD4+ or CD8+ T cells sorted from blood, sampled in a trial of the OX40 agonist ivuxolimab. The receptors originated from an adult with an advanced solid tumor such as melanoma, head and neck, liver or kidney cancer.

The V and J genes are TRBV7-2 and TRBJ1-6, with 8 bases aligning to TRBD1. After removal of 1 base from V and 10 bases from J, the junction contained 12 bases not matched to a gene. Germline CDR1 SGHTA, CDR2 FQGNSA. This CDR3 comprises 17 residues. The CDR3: CASSLESAGGYRSPLHF. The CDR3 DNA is TGTGCCAGCAGCTTAGAGTCGGCAGGGGGCTACCGGTCACCCCTCCACTTT.

The CDR3 nucleotides are TGTGCCAGCAGCCTGCCCGGGACAGGGCAAGAGACCCAGTACTTC. Its protein product is CASSLPGTGQETQYF. This chain connects TRBV5-5 to TRBJ2-5, with 9 bases identical to TRBD1. Trimming cost V 4 bases and J 2 bases; bases outside gene matches: 6. The CDR3 loop spans 15 amino acids. Per germline, CDR1 SGHKS and CDR2 YYEKEE (reference sequence).

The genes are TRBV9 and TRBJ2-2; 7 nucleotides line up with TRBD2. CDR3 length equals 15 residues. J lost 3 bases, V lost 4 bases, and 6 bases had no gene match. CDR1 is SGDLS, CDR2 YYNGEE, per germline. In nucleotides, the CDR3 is TGTGCCAGCAGCAGTAGGAGCGGGGACACCGGGGAGCTGTTTTTT. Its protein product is CASSSRSGDTGELFF.